This entry features one TCR beta chain sequence. The antigen is unknown. These data originate in a study of cytomegalovirus exposure and HLA in healthy donors. The trim removed 0 bases at V and 4 bases at J, leaving 7 bases unmatched. This CDR3 has 16 residues. Germline V gene lookup returns CDR1 SGHNT and CDR2 YYREEE (reference sequence). PCR employed 60 Vbeta and 13 Jbeta primers. Assay used: immunoSEQ multiplex PCR; TCRdb lists only in-frame clones, some missing. The sample lists around 130,000 clones; approximately 78% were seen once. Study-wide findings and caveats: Common viral pathogens (according to a later analysis) appeared linked to several of the most significant clusters. Immune exposure data for these donors was limited to CMV serostatus. A link between a missense DCLRE1C variant and TCR beta V- and J-gene trimming emerged from a later analysis. Accounts indicate the classifier identified cytomegalovirus status with strong specificity and sensitivity.

Sequencing was done on a sample of PBMCs. The sequence came from a man aged 40-49 years in good health and CMV-seronegative. The genes are TRBV5-4 and TRBJ1-2, with 9 bases that match TRBD1. The CDR3 DNA is TGTGCCAGCAGCTTGGGGGGGGGACAGGGAACCTATGGCTACACCTTC. Protein: CASSLGGGQGTYGYTF.